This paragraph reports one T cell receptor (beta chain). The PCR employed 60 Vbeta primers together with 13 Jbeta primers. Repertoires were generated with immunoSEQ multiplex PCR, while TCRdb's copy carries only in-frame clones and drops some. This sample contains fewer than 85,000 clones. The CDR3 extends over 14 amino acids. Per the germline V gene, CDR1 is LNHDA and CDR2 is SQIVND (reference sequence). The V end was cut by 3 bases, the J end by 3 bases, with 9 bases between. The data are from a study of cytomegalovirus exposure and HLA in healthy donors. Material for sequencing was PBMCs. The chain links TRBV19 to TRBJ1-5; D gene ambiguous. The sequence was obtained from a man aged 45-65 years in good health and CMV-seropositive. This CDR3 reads CASSILGLNQPQHF. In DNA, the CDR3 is TGTGCCAGTAGTATTCTGGGCCTCAATCAGCCCCAGCATTTT.